This T cell receptor beta chain appears in the sequencing data of a study of T cells in Graves' hyperthyroidism and ophthalmopathy. Hyperthyroidism was newly diagnosed in patients aged 18 to 65 (duration under 2 months). Amplified TCR beta CDR3 regions came from RNA transcripts. Carried out on the TCR CDR3, a first-round RT-PCR used the HTBI primer set. One entry per CDR3 protein, called by TCRdb with MiXCR from the multiplex PCR reads. The sample lists about 360,000 distinct CDR3 sequences; 13% were seen once. The CDR3 is 13 amino acids. The trim removed 8 bases at V and 11 bases at J, leaving 9 bases unmatched.

The specimen sequenced was blood. The receptor comes from a woman aged 18-29 years with Graves' hyperthyroidism. V and J are TRBV12-3 or TRBV12-4 and TRBJ2-5; 12 bases line up with TRBD1. CDR3 in DNA: TGTGCCAGCGGGGCGGGACAGGGGGCGGGTCAGTACTTC. Amino acids: CASGAGQGAGQYF.